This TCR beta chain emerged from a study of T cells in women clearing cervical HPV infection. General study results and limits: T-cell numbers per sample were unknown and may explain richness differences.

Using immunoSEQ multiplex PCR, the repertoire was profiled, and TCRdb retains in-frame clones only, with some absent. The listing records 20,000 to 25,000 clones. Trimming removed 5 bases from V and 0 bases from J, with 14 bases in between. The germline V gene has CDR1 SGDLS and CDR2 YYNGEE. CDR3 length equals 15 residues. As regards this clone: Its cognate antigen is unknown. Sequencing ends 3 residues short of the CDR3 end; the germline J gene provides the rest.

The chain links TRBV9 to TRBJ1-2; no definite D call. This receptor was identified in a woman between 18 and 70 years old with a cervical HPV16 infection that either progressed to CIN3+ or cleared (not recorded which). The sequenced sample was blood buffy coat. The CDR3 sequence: CASRTTRASNYGYTF. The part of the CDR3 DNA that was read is TGTGCCAGCAGAACGACTCGAGCTTCTAACTATGGC.